This T cell receptor beta chain was sequenced for a study of T-cell reconstitution after alpha-beta-depleted transplantation in children. CDR1 is LNHDA and CDR2 is SQIVND in the germline V gene (reference sequence). The CDR3 covers 14 residues. V shed 2 bases and J 4 bases; nucleotides not matched to a gene: 4. It was with unique molecular identifiers that the TCRbeta library was prepared. Using its own MiXCR run on the PCR reads, TCRdb lists one record per CDR3 protein. Of 260,000 or so distinct CDR3 sequences in the sample, more than 10% were seen once. The chain couples TRBV19 to TRBJ1-1; 7 bases line up with TRBD1. This specimen was PBMCs from the stem cell graft donor, taken from the stem cell graft. This receptor was obtained from a human donor who donated a stem cell graft to a child with acute lymphoblastic leukemia. The CDR3 DNA reads as TGTGCCAGTAGTATACAGGGGGTGAGCACTGAAGCTTTCTTT. Protein product: CASSIQGVSTEAFF.